This section outlines one TCR beta chain sequence together with its context. Clinical histories supplied by participants themselves formed the basis of cohort assignment. Symptom resolution, clearance, or two negative PCRs marked the recovered donors of Cohort 3. The sample is drawn from a study of blood T cell repertoires in COVID-19. At the level of the study: COVID-19 samples, acute and convalescent, were from the United States, Italy and Spain.

Profiling relied on immunoSEQ multiplex PCR, and the TCRdb table lists in-frame clones only, not all of them. The table shows 110,000 to 150,000 clones, with about four fifths occurring only once. The source of this sequence is a man in his forties or fifties who had recovered from COVID-19. The source material was PBMCs or T cells enriched from blood (not recorded which).

The CDR3 spells CASSLQGAVNTEAFF. CDR3 in DNA: TGTGCCAGCAGTTTACAGGGGGCAGTGAACACTGAAGCTTTCTTT. The J gene is TRBJ1-1, the V gene TRBV28, with 8 bases aligning to TRBD1. The CDR3 is made up of 15 amino acids. The V and J ends lost 2 bases and 0 bases, in that order; junction bases with no gene match: 2. Germline V lookup: CDR1 MDHEN, CDR2 SYDVKM.